The TCR beta chain under discussion was sequenced for a study of metastatic and nonmetastatic thyroid tumors. Study as a whole: Peripheral blood and tumor or nodule samples from malignant and benign thyroid patients were compared. Overall study findings and caveats: Significantly higher TCR beta diversity was reportedly seen in malignant thyroid tumors than benign nodules, in blood and tumor.

Trimming removed 0 bases at V and 7 bases at J, with 14 bases between. CDR1 is SGHKS, CDR2 YYEKEE, per germline (reference sequence). This CDR3 is 14 amino acids long. All patients reached thyroid surgery having received no treatment beforehand. In the case of this clone: Antigen unknown.

Original data processing: The authors used CDR3 differences across clinicopathological groups to build a distant-metastasis classifier for papillary thyroid cancer. TCRdb re-called the PCR reads with MiXCR. The authors' filters were not applied to this entry. This table has approximately 69,000 clones, over 12% appearing once. The specimen sequenced was blood. The gene calls are TRBV5-5 and TRBJ2-7; a possible D gene is TRBD2 (6 bases). The receptor comes from a male donor with papillary thyroid cancer or a benign thyroid nodule (not recorded which). Some clones in this sample may be carry-over from other donors' samples. CDR3 amino acids: CASSLVAGSGEQYF. The CDR3 nucleotides read TGTGCCAGCAGCTTGGTGGCGGGATCGGGGGAGCAGTACTTC.